This entry concerns a single T cell receptor beta chain. Its cognate antigen is unknown. The germline V gene encodes CDR1 SGDLS and CDR2 YYNGEE. Unmatched junction bases numbered 7, after V lost 1 base and J lost 4 bases. The length of the CDR3 is 16 residues. RNA was extracted from bulk tissue without any cell sorting. TCRbeta libraries were built with three rounds of nested PCR, modified from ARM-PCR. One entry per CDR3 protein results from TCRdb running MiXCR on the multiplex PCR reads. The sample contains under 150,000 distinct CDR3 sequences, 66% of which appear only once. This sample was taken from a study of tumor and adjacent non-tumor tissue in lung cancer. Study-wide background: Samples averaged roughly 4 million productive TCRbeta reads each. Study conclusions and caveats: In normal lung, the top 100 clones were significantly more dominant than in tumor.

This TCR derives from a man in his sixties with small cell lung cancer. The sample comprised lung tumor tissue. This sequence joins TRBV9 and TRBJ2-3; 9 positions agree with TRBD2. In nucleotides, the CDR3 is TGTGCCAGCAGCGTAAGAGCTAGCGGGACTGCAGATACGCAGTATTTT. Translation: CASSVRASGTADTQYF.